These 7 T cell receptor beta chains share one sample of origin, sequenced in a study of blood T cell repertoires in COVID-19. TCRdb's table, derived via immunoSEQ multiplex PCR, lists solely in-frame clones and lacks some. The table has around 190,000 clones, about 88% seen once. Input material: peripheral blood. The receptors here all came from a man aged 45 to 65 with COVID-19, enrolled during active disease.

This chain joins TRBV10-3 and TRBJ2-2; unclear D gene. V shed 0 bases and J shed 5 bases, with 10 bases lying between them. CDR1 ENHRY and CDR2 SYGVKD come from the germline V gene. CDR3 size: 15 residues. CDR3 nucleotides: TGTGCCATCAGTGAGTCGAGGCGCGTTACCGGGGAGCTGTTTTTT. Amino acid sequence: CAISESRRVTGELFF.

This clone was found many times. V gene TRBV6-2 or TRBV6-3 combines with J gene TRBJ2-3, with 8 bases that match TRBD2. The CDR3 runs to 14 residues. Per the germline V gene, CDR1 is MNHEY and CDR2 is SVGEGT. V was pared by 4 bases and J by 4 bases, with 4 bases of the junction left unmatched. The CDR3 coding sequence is TGTGCCAGCAGTTTGGGACTAGGGGCAGATACGCAGTATTTT. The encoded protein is CASSLGLGADTQYF.

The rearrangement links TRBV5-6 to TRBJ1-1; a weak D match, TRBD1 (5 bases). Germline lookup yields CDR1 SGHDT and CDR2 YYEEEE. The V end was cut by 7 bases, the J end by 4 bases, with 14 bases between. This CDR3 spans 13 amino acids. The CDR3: CASAVKGVTEAFF. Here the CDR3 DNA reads TGTGCCAGCGCCGTAAAAGGGGTCACTGAAGCTTTCTTT. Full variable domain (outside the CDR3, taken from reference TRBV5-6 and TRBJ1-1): DAGVTQSPTHLIKTRGQQVTLRCSPKSGHDTVSWYQQALGQGPQFIFQYYEEEERQRGNFPDRFSGHQFPNYSSELNVNALLLGDSALYLCASAVKGVTEAFFGQGTRLTVV.

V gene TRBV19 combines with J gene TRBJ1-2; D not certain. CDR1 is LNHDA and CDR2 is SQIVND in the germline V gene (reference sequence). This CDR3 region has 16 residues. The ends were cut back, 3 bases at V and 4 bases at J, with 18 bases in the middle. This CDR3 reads CASSITSLGRIYGYTF. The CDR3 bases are TGTGCCAGTAGTATTACCTCGCTAGGCCGGATCTATGGCTACACCTTC.

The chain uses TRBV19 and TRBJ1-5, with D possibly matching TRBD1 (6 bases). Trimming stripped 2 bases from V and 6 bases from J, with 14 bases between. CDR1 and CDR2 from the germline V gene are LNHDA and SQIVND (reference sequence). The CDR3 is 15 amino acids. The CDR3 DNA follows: TGTGCCAGTAGTATACTTGCAGGGACACCTCAGCCCCAGCATTTT. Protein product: CASSILAGTPQPQHF.

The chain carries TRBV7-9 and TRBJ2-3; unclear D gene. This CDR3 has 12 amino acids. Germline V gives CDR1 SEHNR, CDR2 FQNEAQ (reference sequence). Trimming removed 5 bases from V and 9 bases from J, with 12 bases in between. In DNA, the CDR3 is TGTGCCAGCAGCCCGTCTAGTGGAACGCAGTATTTT. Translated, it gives CASSPSSGTQYF.

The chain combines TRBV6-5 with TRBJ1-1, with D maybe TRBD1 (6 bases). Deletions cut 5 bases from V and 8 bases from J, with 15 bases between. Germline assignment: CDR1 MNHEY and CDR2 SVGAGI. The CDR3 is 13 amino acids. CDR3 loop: CASSNPGGAEAFF. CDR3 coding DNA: TGTGCCAGCAGTAACCCCGGGGGGGCCGAAGCTTTCTTT.